A single TCR beta chain is shown here with its context. What it recognizes is unknown. The data originate from a study of OX40 agonist ivuxolimab in advanced cancers. Background on the study: Ivuxolimab, an antibody acting as an agonist of OX40 (CD134), was used to treat patients. Partial responses occurred in three patients (one hepatocellular carcinoma, two cutaneous melanoma). The study, taken as a whole, reports: Relative to CD4+, CD8+ T cells held more expanded clones on average.

Prior autoimmune disease or systemic immunosuppression barred patients. This CDR3 is built from 11 residues. Trimming removed 3 bases at V and 12 bases at J, with 12 bases between. Germline V gene data show CDR1 as MDHEN and CDR2 as SYDVKM. Sequenced by immunoSEQ multiplex PCR; TCRdb stores in-frame clones only, minus some. This sample has 55,000 to 70,000 clones, with around 84% found just once. The chain recombines TRBV28 with TRBJ2-7, with D tentatively TRBD1 or TRBD2 (5 bases each). The sequence came from an adult with an advanced solid tumor such as melanoma, head and neck, liver or kidney cancer. This specimen consisted of CD4+ or CD8+ T cells sorted from blood, obtained in a trial of the OX40 agonist ivuxolimab. The CDR3 sequence is CASSFRGRLYF. The CDR3 DNA reads TGTGCCAGCAGTTTTCGGGGCCGTTTGTACTTC.